What follows are 13 T cell receptor beta chains derived from one specimen sequenced in a study of identical twins. MiXCR, applied by TCRdb to the 5' RACE reads, yields one record per CDR3 protein. The repertoire has about 720,000 distinct CDR3 sequences, 18% of them found once; the top ten carry roughly 14%. These data also featured in a second study, about T cells expressing NK-cell markers.

Specimen: PBMCs. These TCRs come from a woman under 30 in good health.

This clonotype was detected many times. V gene TRBV5-1 combines with J gene TRBJ1-6, with 7 nucleotides matching TRBD1. The CDR3 is made up of 16 amino acids. The V segment lost 3 bases and the J segment 7 bases; nucleotides outside the gene matches: 10. Germline CDR1 and CDR2: SGHRS and YFSETQ. The CDR3 sequence: CASSSPTGTENSPLHF. CDR3 in DNA: TGCGCCAGCAGCTCTCCGACCGGGACAGAGAATTCACCCCTCCACTTT.

The chain links TRBV20-1 to TRBJ2-4; D might be TRBD1 (6 bases). CDR3 length: 16 amino acids. Germline CDR1 and CDR2: DFQATT and SNEGSKA (reference sequence). V was shortened by 2 bases and J by 0 bases, with 14 bases between the two germline ends. CDR3 bases: TGCAGTGCTAGAAAAACAGGGCGTGGAGCCAAAAACATTCAGTACTTC. The encoded protein is CSARKTGRGAKNIQYF.

V and J are TRBV5-5 and TRBJ1-1; D is perhaps TRBD1 (5 bases). V lost 2 bases, J lost 0 bases, and 11 bases lay in between. The CDR3 spans 15 residues. In germline, CDR1 is SGHKS, CDR2 YYEKEE (reference sequence). The CDR3 coding sequence is TGTGCCAGCAGCTTAATAGACAGTGTGAACACTGAAGCTTTCTTT. This codes for CASSLIDSVNTEAFF.

This clonotype was counted only a few times. The gene calls are TRBV15 and TRBJ1-2; no clear D gene. Trimming removed 3 bases at V and 4 bases at J, with 15 bases between. CDR1 LNHNV and CDR2 YYDKDF come from the germline V gene (reference sequence). This CDR3 spans 15 amino acids. In nucleotides, the CDR3 is TGTGCCACCAGCAGGGGCCGTCTAGGGATCTATGGCTACACCTTC. This codes for CATSRGRLGIYGYTF.

This clonotype was seen more than once but under ten times. The chain recombines TRBV7-2 with TRBJ2-7; 8 positions match TRBD2. V lost 2 bases and J lost 4; bases outside the gene matches: 7. Germline V gene data show CDR1 as SGHTA and CDR2 as FQGNSA. There are 15 residues in the CDR3. DNA for the CDR3: TGTGCCAGCAGCTTAAGTTACGGGAGGGGGTACGAGCAGTACTTC. It translates to CASSLSYGRGYEQYF.

The rearrangement joins TRBV4-3 to TRBJ2-2; weak D call: TRBD1 (5 bases). Germline V gene lookup returns CDR1 LGHNA and CDR2 YSLEER. V was cut by 3 bases and J by 0 bases, with 8 bases left in between. CDR3 length equals 15 residues. The CDR3 sequence: CASSQATANTGELFF. The DNA for the CDR3 is TGCGCCAGCAGCCAGGCGACAGCGAACACCGGGGAGCTGTTTTTT.

This clonotype was detected only a few times. The J gene is TRBJ2-3, the V gene TRBV12-3 or TRBV12-4; TRBD1 aligns across 9 bases. The J segment lost 4 bases and the V segment lost 6 bases, leaving 8 bases of the junction unmatched. CDR3 length equals 15 residues. CDR3 residues: CASSPGQGIADTQYF. The CDR3, as DNA: TGTGCCAGCAGCCCCGGACAGGGGATTGCAGATACGCAGTATTTT.

CDR3 sequence (DNA): TGCAGTGCTATCCTTCAACCGGGGACTAGCGGGGGAAGTGGGGAGACCCAGTACTTC. Amino acids: CSAILQPGTSGGSGETQYF. V is TRBV20-1 and J is TRBJ2-5; 14 positions match TRBD2. CDR1 and CDR2 (germline): DFQATT, SNEGSKA (reference sequence). The length of the CDR3 is 19 residues. V dropped 4 bases and J dropped 5; count of bases not matched to a gene: 18.

At least ten counts were recorded for this clonotype. The rearrangement links TRBV3-1 to TRBJ2-7; D perhaps matches TRBD2 (5 bases). The CDR3 runs to 12 residues. V was cut by 3 bases and J by 2 bases, with 5 bases left in between. The germline gives CDR1 LGHDT, CDR2 YNNKEL (reference sequence). CDR3 sequence: CASSQRAYEQYF. CDR3 bases: TGTGCCAGCAGCCAGAGGGCCTACGAGCAGTACTTC.

The V call is TRBV20-1, the J call TRBJ2-1; TRBD2 aligns across 11 bases. V gave up 1 base and J gave up 4 bases; unmatched junction bases: 6. The CDR3 sequence is 16 residues long. Germline CDR1 and CDR2: DFQATT and SNEGSKA (reference sequence). The CDR3 here is CSARARTSGYYNEQFF. CDR3 coding DNA: TGCAGTGCTAGAGCTCGGACTAGCGGGTATTACAATGAGCAGTTCTTC.

V and J are TRBV10-3 and TRBJ2-5; 9 bases align to TRBD1. J lost 3 bases, V lost 5 bases, and 1 base had no gene match. The CDR3 contains 13 residues. Germline loops: CDR1 ENHRY, CDR2 SYGVKD. The CDR3 DNA is TGTGCCATCAGTAGGACAGGGGAAGAGACCCAGTACTTC. This translates into CAISRTGEETQYF.

The CDR3 loop is CASSSGATGVYNEQFF. CDR3 bases: TGTGCCAGCAGCTCGGGGGCTACAGGAGTCTACAATGAGCAGTTCTTC. The chain joins TRBV7-8 to TRBJ2-1; the D call may be TRBD1 or TRBD2 (6 bases each). V lost 4 bases and J lost 3, with 16 bases in between. The length of the CDR3 is 16 residues. The germline gives CDR1 SGHVS, CDR2 FQNEAQ.

This clonotype was recorded a few times. The rearrangement uses TRBV21-1 and TRBJ2-7; TRBD2, the D gene given by the table, was not confirmed from the DNA. TRBV21-1 is termed a pseudogene. This CDR3 has 15 residues. CDR3 DNA sequence: TGTGCCAGCAGCAAGGGACTAGCGGGAACCTACGAGCAGTACTTC. This encodes CASSKGLAGTYEQYF.